This T cell receptor beta chain was identified in a study of cytomegalovirus exposure and HLA in healthy donors. The PCR made use of 60 Vbeta and 13 Jbeta primers. The protocol was immunoSEQ multiplex PCR, while the TCRdb copy is restricted to in-frame clones and leaves out a portion. Here the sample spans some 210,000 clones, roughly 80% being singletons. Study-level points and caveats: Information on immune exposure was restricted to one variable (CMV serostatus).

The germline V and J ends were trimmed by 4 bases and 0 bases, with 11 bases remaining between them. The CDR3 is made up of 14 amino acids. CDR1 is SGDLS, CDR2 YYNGEE, per germline. As concerns this clone: The antigen remains undetermined.

The sequence was collected from a male donor in good health and CMV-seronegative. The chain couples TRBV9 to TRBJ2-7; the D is unclear. The sequenced material came from PBMCs. The CDR3, as DNA: TGTGCCAGCAGCTCGACACTCGTCTCCTACGAGCAGTACTTC. Protein sequence: CASSSTLVSYEQYF.